A single sample is the source of the 13 T cell receptor beta chains below, sequenced in a study of blood T cell repertoires in COVID-19. Clones were read by immunoSEQ multiplex PCR, and TCRdb kept only the in-frame ones, dropping some. The repertoire holds about 100,000 clones, with about 90% as singletons. Sequenced input: peripheral blood. The receptors derive from a man aged 25 to 40 in a cohort sampled during active COVID-19.

The chain has TRBV5-4 and TRBJ1-1, with D tentatively TRBD1 (6 bases). This CDR3 comprises 15 residues. Germline V gene lookup returns CDR1 SGHNT and CDR2 YYREEE (reference sequence). Trimming left V 4 bases short and J 5 bases short, with 18 bases between. The CDR3 loop reads CASSRYGQSWTEAFF. CDR3 coding DNA: TGTGCCAGCAGCCGATATGGACAGTCTTGGACTGAAGCTTTCTTT.

The chain carries TRBV13 and TRBJ1-1, with 9 bases that match TRBD1. The germline CDR1 and CDR2 sequences are PRHDT and FYEKMQ (reference sequence). The CDR3 length is 13 residues. After removal of 5 bases from V and 11 bases from J, the junction contained 9 bases not matched to a gene. The CDR3 bases are TGTGCCAGCAGCCGCGGACAGGGGACGGGGGCTTTCTTT. Translating it yields CASSRGQGTGAFF.

The V and J genes are TRBV19 and TRBJ2-3; unclear D gene. With 3 bases removed from V and 1 base from J, the gap between germline ends came to 11 bases. From germline, CDR1 is LNHDA and CDR2 SQIVND (reference sequence). The CDR3 runs 15 residues. CDR3 amino acids: CASSIRTLRTDTQYF. The CDR3 nucleotides read TGTGCCAGTAGTATCCGTACCCTACGCACAGATACGCAGTATTTT.

V usage is TRBV7-2 and J usage is TRBJ1-5, with 9 positions matching TRBD1. Germline assignment: CDR1 SGHTA and CDR2 FQGNSA. The trim removed 1 base at V and 6 bases at J, leaving 7 bases unmatched. The CDR3 is 16 residues long. CDR3 in amino acids: CASSLVQQGAGQPQHF. As DNA, the CDR3 is TGTGCCAGCAGCTTAGTTCAACAGGGGGCAGGTCAGCCCCAGCATTTT.

J is TRBJ1-6 and V is TRBV5-1, with TRBD1 matching 7 bases. This CDR3 contains 15 residues. Germline V lookup: CDR1 SGHRS, CDR2 YFSETQ. Trimming took 5 bases from V and 5 from J; bases not matched to a gene: 7. CDR3 sequence: CASRRDSRNNSPLHF. CDR3 coding DNA: TGCGCCAGCAGGAGGGACAGTAGGAATAATTCACCCCTCCACTTT.

The chain uses TRBV7-2 and TRBJ2-7; maybe TRBD1 (5 bases). This CDR3 region has 14 residues. Germline values: CDR1 SGHTA, CDR2 FQGNSA. Trimming took 3 bases from V and 0 from J, leaving 9 bases between them. Here the CDR3 reads CASSFTGSSYEQYF. The DNA of the CDR3 is TGTGCCAGCAGCTTTACAGGAAGCTCCTACGAGCAGTACTTC.

This chain uses TRBV30 with TRBJ2-7, with TRBD1 matching over 8 bases. The CDR3 consists of 14 residues. The V gene end was trimmed by 4 bases and the J gene end by 3 bases; junction bases not matched to a gene: 8. Per the germline V gene, CDR1 is GTSNPN and CDR2 is SVGIG (reference sequence). The CDR3 region is CAWKDRVVVYEQYF. The CDR3 region has the DNA TGTGCCTGGAAGGACAGGGTGGTTGTCTACGAGCAGTACTTC.

The chain employs TRBV5-1 and TRBJ2-5, with D hard to call. Trimming cost V 0 bases and J 0 bases, with 6 bases left between them. Germline assignment: CDR1 SGHRS and CDR2 YFSETQ. This CDR3 has 14 amino acids. CDR3 nucleotide sequence: TGCGCCAGCAGCTTGGGGGCCAACCAAGAGACCCAGTACTTC. Encoded protein: CASSLGANQETQYF.

The chain couples TRBV2 to TRBJ2-3; 14 bases fit TRBD2. V lost 7 bases, J lost 6 bases, and 6 bases stayed unmatched. Germline CDR1 SNHLY, CDR2 FYNNEI. This CDR3 contains 15 residues. The CDR3 DNA is TGTGCCAGCAATCCGACTAGCGGGGGGGCGGATACGCAGTATTTT. As protein: CASNPTSGGADTQYF.

V gene TRBV2 combines with J gene TRBJ2-2, with TRBD2 as a possible D gene (5 bases). Per the germline V gene, CDR1 is SNHLY and CDR2 is FYNNEI. V was trimmed by 0 bases and J by 6 bases, leaving 11 bases between them. There are 15 residues in the CDR3. The CDR3 protein is CASSEAGRWAGELFF. In DNA, the CDR3 is TGTGCCAGCAGTGAAGCAGGGAGATGGGCCGGGGAGCTGTTTTTT.

This chain uses TRBV18 with TRBJ2-7; TRBD2 agrees at 8 bases. The trim removed 3 bases at V and 0 bases at J, leaving 4 bases unmatched. The CDR3 consists of 15 residues. Per germline, CDR1 KGHSH and CDR2 LQKENI. DNA of the CDR3: TGTGCCAGCTCACCGGCCGGGGGGGCCTCCTACGAGCAGTACTTC. It specifies CASSPAGGASYEQYF.

The rearrangement links TRBV5-6 to TRBJ2-1; a possible D gene is TRBD2 (5 bases). Trimming cost V 7 bases and J 4 bases, with 12 bases left between them. The CDR3 has 13 residues. Germline CDR1 reads SGHDT; CDR2 reads YYEEEE. For the CDR3, the DNA is TGTGCCAGCCATCTCGGGATTTACAATGAGCAGTTCTTC. Translated: CASHLGIYNEQFF.

The chain is built from TRBV6-5 and TRBJ2-7; possibly TRBD1 for D (6 bases). With 5 bases removed from V and 1 base from J, the gap between germline ends came to 12 bases. The CDR3 extends over 14 amino acids. Germline V gene data show CDR1 as MNHEY and CDR2 as SVGAGI. The CDR3 loop reads CASSKFTGSYEQYF. The CDR3, as DNA: TGTGCCAGCAGTAAATTTACAGGGTCCTACGAGCAGTACTTC.